The clone carrying this T cell receptor beta chain was counted a single time. This sample is part of a study of blood T cells in healthy people across ages. A sample-barcoded 5' primer and a J-beta primer mix were used in a second PCR of roughly 7 to 11 cycles. TCRdb passed the 5' RACE reads through MiXCR, listing each CDR3 protein once. The sample includes under 850,000 distinct CDR3 sequences, 36% of them seen just once. V was clipped by 4 bases and J by 8 bases, with 21 bases between them. CDR1 SGHRS and CDR2 YFSETQ come from the germline V gene. The CDR3 is 16 residues long. The sequence was collected from a young man in good health. The chain employs TRBV5-1 and TRBJ1-4, with D possibly matching TRBD1 (5 bases). The sample was blood. The CDR3, as DNA: TGCGCCAGCAGCCAGAACGAAGGGGAGATTAGAGAAAAACTGTTTTTT. Its protein is CASSQNEGEIREKLFF.